One and the same sample provided the 19 T cell receptor beta chains below, sequenced in a study of blood T cell repertoires in COVID-19. Libraries were prepared by immunoSEQ multiplex PCR; TCRdb keeps only in-frame clonotypes and omits some of them. The table includes about 240,000 clones, about four fifths detected once. The sequenced sample was peripheral blood. The receptors were gathered from a woman aged 80 or older with acute or convalescent COVID-19.

V is TRBV3-1 (or the pseudogene TRBV3-2) and J is TRBJ2-4; 9 bases map to TRBD1. The trim removed 1 base at V and 1 base at J, leaving 2 bases unmatched. This CDR3 region has 16 residues. Germline loops: CDR1 LGHDT, CDR2 YNNKEL (reference sequence). CDR3 in amino acids: CASSQGTGAAKNIQYF. The CDR3 DNA reads as TGTGCCAGCAGCCAAGGGACAGGGGCGGCCAAAAACATTCAGTACTTC.

This clone was counted a few times. V usage is TRBV29-1 and J usage is TRBJ2-3; weak D call: TRBD1 (6 bases). CDR1 SQVTM and CDR2 ANQGSEA come from the germline V gene. This CDR3 has 13 residues. CDR3 amino acids: CTATTGSTDTQYF. CDR3 DNA sequence: TGCACCGCTACAACAGGGAGCACAGATACGCAGTATTTT.

The chain uses TRBV5-1 and TRBJ1-4; 8 nucleotides line up with TRBD1. Trimming removed 4 bases from V and 7 bases from J; junction bases left unmatched: 6. Germline assignment: CDR1 SGHRS and CDR2 YFSETQ. CDR3 size: 14 residues. CDR3 sequence: CASSAGQGIEKLFF. The CDR3 DNA is TGCGCCAGCAGCGCCGGACAGGGAATTGAAAAACTGTTTTTT.

This clone was recorded only once. The chain couples TRBV28 to TRBJ1-4, with 9 bases that match TRBD1. Per the germline V gene, CDR1 is MDHEN and CDR2 is SYDVKM. The junction had 3 bases not matched to a gene; V was cut back by 2 bases and J by 14 bases. CDR3 length: 12 residues. The CDR3 nucleotides read TGTGCCAGCAGTTTAACGGACAGGGGTCTGTTTTTT. Its protein is CASSLTDRGLFF. Variable domain in full (rest from reference TRBV28 and TRBJ1-4): DVKVTQSSRYLVKRTGEKVFLECVQDMDHENMFWYRQDPGLGLRLIYFSYDVKMKEKGDIPEGYSVSREKKERFSLILESASTNQTSMYLCASSLTDRGLFFGSGTQLSVL.

The rearrangement links TRBV5-5 to TRBJ2-1; TRBD1 is a possible D gene (6 bases). The CDR3 consists of 17 residues. Trimming took off 3 bases at V and 2 bases at J, with 18 bases between the two ends. Germline V gene data show CDR1 as SGHKS and CDR2 as YYEKEE (reference sequence). CDR3 sequence: CASSSDRLRNPYNEQFF. The CDR3 DNA is TGTGCCAGCAGCTCTGACAGGCTCAGAAATCCCTACAATGAGCAGTTCTTC.

As DNA, the CDR3 is TGTGCCAGCAGTTTTTCCGGACAGGGGGGCCCTAGCTATGGCTACACCTTC. As protein: CASSFSGQGGPSYGYTF. The chain joins TRBV27 to TRBJ1-2; 10 bases match TRBD1. The germline CDR1 and CDR2 sequences are MNHEY and SMNVEV (reference sequence). The ends lost 3 bases at V and 4 bases at J; junction bases unmatched: 11. The CDR3 sequence is 17 residues long.

The chain combines TRBV19 with TRBJ2-3; TRBD1 agrees at 7 bases. CDR1 LNHDA and CDR2 SQIVND come from the germline V gene (reference sequence). The V and J ends lost 11 bases and 2 bases, in that order; junction bases with no gene match: 7. This CDR3 has 13 amino acids. CDR3 nucleotide sequence: TGTGCCTCACGGGACAGCAACACAGATACGCAGTATTTT. Translating gives CASRDSNTDTQYF.

The chain couples TRBV5-5 to TRBJ1-1, with D perhaps matching TRBD1 (5 bases). V was trimmed by 0 bases and J by 5 bases, leaving 8 bases between them. Germline CDR1 reads SGHKS; CDR2 reads YYEKEE (reference sequence). The CDR3 is made up of 13 amino acids. CDR3 sequence reads: CASSLGQMTEAFF. As DNA, the CDR3 is TGTGCCAGCAGCTTGGGACAGATGACTGAAGCTTTCTTT.

The chain couples TRBV7-8 to TRBJ2-2; TRBD1 aligns across 9 bases. CDR3 length equals 14 residues. The V gene's germline CDR1 is SGHVS and CDR2 FQNEAQ. V shed 4 bases, J shed 6 bases, and the junction held 3 bases outside the gene matches. The CDR3 is CASSWDRVAGELFF. CDR3 nucleotides: TGTGCCAGCAGCTGGGACAGGGTAGCCGGGGAGCTGTTTTTT.

This clone was seen only a few times. This chain connects TRBV5-1 to TRBJ1-5; a weak D match, TRBD1 (5 bases). The CDR3 runs 15 residues. CDR1 is SGHRS, CDR2 YFSETQ, per germline. Trimming cost V 7 bases and J 5 bases, with 19 bases left between them. For the CDR3, the DNA is TGCGCCAGCGGCCCTGACAGTTTTCCCCATCAGCCCCAGCATTTT. Its protein is CASGPDSFPHQPQHF.

This chain uses TRBV24-1 with TRBJ1-5; 7 bases match TRBD1. Germline V gene sequence: CDR1 KGHDR, CDR2 SFDVKD. The trim removed 12 bases at V and 3 bases at J, leaving 13 bases unmatched. CDR3 length: 15 amino acids. CDR3 bases: TGTGCCGGACGGGACAGCCAAACCATCAATCAGCCCCAGCATTTT. Its protein is CAGRDSQTINQPQHF.

The genes are TRBV2 and TRBJ2-5; D perhaps matches TRBD2 (5 bases). The germline V gene has CDR1 SNHLY and CDR2 FYNNEI. The CDR3 consists of 15 residues. V was clipped by 3 bases and J by 1 base, with 12 bases between them. CDR3 region: CASSDASGTQETQYF. The CDR3 DNA follows: TGTGCCAGCAGTGATGCGAGCGGAACCCAAGAGACCCAGTACTTC. Drawing the rest from reference TRBV2 and TRBJ2-5, the complete variable domain is EPEVTQTPSHQVTQMGQEVILRCVPISNHLYFYWYRQILGQKVEFLVSFYNNEISEKSEIFDDQFSVERPDGSNFTLKIRSTKLEDSAMYFCASSDASGTQETQYFGPGTRLLVL.

This sequence joins TRBV10-1 and TRBJ1-4; TRBD1 agrees at 9 bases. With V trimmed by 9 bases and J by 5 bases, 10 bases remained unmatched. CDR1 is WNHNN, CDR2 SYGVQD, per germline (reference sequence). This CDR3 contains 15 residues. Written as DNA, the CDR3 is TGCGCCAGACCTCCGGGACAGGGACAGAATGAAAAACTGTTTTTT. Residues: CARPPGQGQNEKLFF.

The chain recombines TRBV27 with TRBJ2-7; a weak D match, TRBD1 (6 bases). CDR1 and CDR2 (germline): MNHEY, SMNVEV (reference sequence). The CDR3 totals 14 residues. Deletions cut 5 bases from V and 2 bases from J, with 13 bases between. The CDR3 nucleotides read TGTGCCAGCAGTCCATTCAGGGGTCCCTACGAGCAGTACTTC. It yields the protein CASSPFRGPYEQYF.

The chain is built from TRBV12-3 or TRBV12-4 and TRBJ1-2; no firm D call. Trimming stripped 6 bases from V and 7 bases from J, with 12 bases between. The CDR3 has 12 residues. CDR3 residues: CASRLPGFGYTF. CDR3 in DNA: TGTGCCAGCAGACTACCGGGGTTTGGCTACACCTTC.

CDR3 protein: CASSIQGQGTEAFF. As DNA, the CDR3 is TGTGCCAGCAGCATCCAGGGGCAGGGCACTGAAGCTTTCTTT. The V call is TRBV5-4, the J call TRBJ1-1, with D perhaps matching TRBD1 (6 bases). CDR3 length: 14 residues. From germline, CDR1 is SGHNT and CDR2 YYREEE (reference sequence). Trimming pared 4 bases from V and 4 bases from J, leaving 14 bases between.

The CDR3 DNA reads TGCGCCAGCAGCTTGGTGGGGGGGCAGGGGCAAGAGACCCAGTACTTC. It is translated as CASSLVGGQGQETQYF. This chain connects TRBV5-1 to TRBJ2-5, with TRBD2 as a possible D gene (7 bases). The CDR3 contains 16 residues. Trimming cost V 0 bases and J 2 bases, with 14 bases left between them. Germline CDR1 is SGHRS and CDR2 is YFSETQ.

This clone was detected only a few times. V and J are TRBV10-3 and TRBJ2-7; TRBD2 matches at 8 bases. The germline V gene has CDR1 ENHRY and CDR2 SYGVKD. The CDR3 totals 15 residues. The V and J ends lost 7 bases and 2 bases, in that order; junction bases with no gene match: 10. CDR3 protein: CAITSGTSETYEQYF. CDR3 in DNA: TGTGCCATCACTTCCGGGACTAGTGAAACCTACGAGCAGTACTTC.

The V call is TRBV25-1, the J call TRBJ1-1, with D possibly matching TRBD1 (6 bases). Per the germline V gene, CDR1 is MGHDK and CDR2 is SYGVNS. Trimming removed 6 bases at V and 3 bases at J, with 14 bases between. CDR3 length equals 14 residues. CDR3 sequence: CASRETGTDTEAFF. The CDR3 region has the DNA TGTGCCAGCAGGGAAACAGGGACCGACACTGAAGCTTTCTTT.